This paragraph reports one T cell receptor (beta chain). Antigen: not known. Nominally healthy donors were sampled, though unrecorded immune exposures were likely. The data derive from a study of cytomegalovirus exposure and HLA in healthy donors. This CDR3 region has 15 residues. Germline CDR1 and CDR2: SGDLS and YYNGEE. The V gene end was trimmed by 4 bases and the J gene end by 8 bases; junction bases not matched to a gene: 12. The PCR employed 60 Vbeta primers together with 13 Jbeta primers. Produced via immunoSEQ multiplex PCR; TCRdb's table is partial and in-frame only. The sample comprises roughly 150,000 clones, approximately 80% of which are singletons, and over 2% rests with the top ten. Study-level points and caveats: 16,951 TCR beta sequences were associated with HLA alleles at 0.05 false discovery rate in a later analysis. When the data were analyzed later, several of the most significant clusters appeared to be linked to common viral pathogens.

The chain carries TRBV9 and TRBJ2-1; 7 bases map to TRBD2. The TCR was taken from a man in his thirties or forties in good health and CMV-seronegative. Sequencing was performed on PBMCs. CDR3 loop: CASSLGTGLIYEQFF. CDR3 coding DNA: TGTGCCAGCAGCTTAGGGACGGGACTAATCTATGAGCAGTTCTTC.